This TCR beta chain was captured by sequencing in a study of cytomegalovirus exposure and HLA in healthy donors. This PCR relied on a set of 60 Vbeta primers and 13 Jbeta primers. Assay used: immunoSEQ multiplex PCR; TCRdb lists only in-frame clones, some missing. The sample carries approximately 110,000 clones, roughly 80% recorded once. The sample comprised PBMCs. This TCR was recovered from a man younger than 45 in good health and CMV-seropositive.

The CDR3 coding sequence is TGTGCCTGGAGTCATTGGTTAAGAGACTCTGAAGCTTTCTTT. As protein: CAWSHWLRDSEAFF. The chain combines TRBV30 with TRBJ1-1; no firm D call. Trimming removed 2 bases from V and 6 bases from J, with 16 bases in between. In germline, CDR1 is GTSNPN, CDR2 SVGIG (reference sequence). This CDR3 comprises 14 residues. Full variable domain (remainder filled in from reference TRBV30 and TRBJ1-1): SQTIHQWPATLVQPVGSPLSLECTVEGTSNPNLYWYRQAAGRGLQLLFYSVGIGQISSEVPQNLSASRPQDRQFILSSKKLLLSDSGFYLCAWSHWLRDSEAFFGQGTRLTVV.